This T cell receptor (beta chain) was captured by sequencing in a study of T cell responses to AZD1222 COVID-19 vaccine. Study conclusions and caveats: Clonal diversity was possibly underestimated; the donors were predominantly white British and more often female. Close to half of spike-specific TCRs reportedly recognize unmutated variant regions.

Produced via immunoSEQ multiplex PCR; TCRdb's table is partial and in-frame only. This sample has 90,000 to 150,000 clones, with around 87% found just once. For this clone: Its antigen is not identified.

The ends were cut back, 7 bases at V and 0 bases at J, with 14 bases in the middle. Germline loops: CDR1 LNHDA, CDR2 SQIVND (reference sequence). The CDR3 loop spans 15 amino acids. This specimen consisted of peripheral blood, obtained on day 0 of AZD1222 vaccination. The TCR sequence derives from an adult in good health. The V gene is TRBV19, the J gene TRBJ2-3, with D maybe TRBD2 (5 bases). The DNA for the CDR3 is TGTGCCAGTAAGGTGGCGCAGCGGAGCACAGATACGCAGTATTTT. Amino acids: CASKVAQRSTDTQYF.